Below, 30 T cell receptor beta chains from the same sample are listed, as sequenced in a study of T cell repertoires in cytomegalovirus infection. MiXCR was run by TCRdb on the reads, yielding one entry per CDR3 protein. The table records 900,000 to 950,000 distinct CDR3 sequences, roughly 30% of them present only once. The antigens for these receptors are not known. This sample comprised cultured CD8+ T cells from PBMCs, obtained from culture after CMV antigen stimulation. Receptor source: a human donor in good health (CMV status not recorded). Some clones in this sample may be carry-over from other donors' samples.

This clonotype has just a few counts. CDR3 nucleotide sequence: TGCGCCAGCAGCCCGCGGGACAGCGTGAACACTGAAGCTTTCTTT. Its translation is CASSPRDSVNTEAFF. The chain links TRBV5-1 to TRBJ1-1; TRBD1 matches 7 bases. The CDR3 length is 15 residues. The germline V gene has CDR1 SGHRS and CDR2 YFSETQ. Losses at the gene ends were 4 bases for V and 0 bases for J; bases not matched to a gene: 6.

This chain links TRBV6-5 with TRBJ1-5; D remains unclear. CDR3 size: 16 residues. Germline values: CDR1 MNHEY, CDR2 SVGAGI. V was pared by 6 bases and J by 3 bases, with 18 bases between. The CDR3 region has the DNA TGTGCCAGCAGGATCGATTCCGGGCCAAACAATCAGCCCCAGCATTTT. Translated, it gives CASRIDSGPNNQPQHF.

The gene calls are TRBV6-1 and TRBJ1-6; no clear D gene. Trimming took 9 bases from V and 7 from J, leaving 16 bases between them. CDR3 length equals 14 residues. CDR1 and CDR2 from the germline V gene are MNHNS and SASEGT. The CDR3 is CASRTEQRNSPLHF. CDR3 coding DNA: TGTGCCAGTCGAACCGAACAGCGAAATTCACCCCTCCACTTT.

The chain joins TRBV6-2 or TRBV6-3 to TRBJ2-5; the D gene is possibly TRBD1 (5 bases). Germline assignment: CDR1 MNHEY and CDR2 SVGEGT. The V and J ends lost 3 bases and 5 bases respectively, with 22 bases between them. This CDR3 is built from 17 residues. DNA of the CDR3: TGTGCCAGCAGTTATGGGTCAAGGTTCAAAGGGGATGAGACCCAGTACTTC. Encoded protein: CASSYGSRFKGDETQYF.

This clonotype turned up a few times. Here the CDR3 reads CASSRGLAGDLRSGANVLTF. The CDR3 coding sequence is TGTGCCAGCAGCCGGGGACTAGCGGGGGACCTACGCTCTGGGGCCAACGTCCTGACTTTC. The chain links TRBV7-9 to TRBJ2-6; TRBD2 aligns across 14 bases. CDR3 length: 20 amino acids. Germline trimming cut 5 bases from V and 0 bases from J; bases unmatched to any gene: 9. Germline CDR1 SEHNR, CDR2 FQNEAQ (reference sequence).

This rearrangement joins TRBV6-1 to TRBJ2-3; TRBD2 agrees at 9 bases. The CDR3 has 16 residues. CDR1 is MNHNS and CDR2 is SASEGT in the germline V gene. J gave up 0 bases and V 4 bases, and 5 bases lay outside the gene matches. CDR3 region: CASSVLAGISTDTQYF. The CDR3 DNA reads as TGTGCCAGCAGTGTCCTAGCGGGGATAAGCACAGATACGCAGTATTTT.

This clonotype was detected a few times. The chain uses TRBV19 and TRBJ2-7, with D perhaps matching TRBD2 (6 bases). The germline V gene encodes CDR1 LNHDA and CDR2 SQIVND (reference sequence). Trimming removed 3 bases at V and 5 bases at J, with 14 bases between. This CDR3 has 14 amino acids. The CDR3: CASSIMTGENEQYF. In nucleotides, the CDR3 is TGTGCCAGTAGTATTATGACGGGGGAAAACGAGCAGTACTTC.

The V and J genes are TRBV7-9 and TRBJ2-3; TRBD1 is a possible D gene (6 bases). The germline CDR1 and CDR2 sequences are SEHNR and FQNEAQ (reference sequence). This CDR3 region has 15 residues. The V end lost 5 bases, the J end lost 4 bases, and 16 bases lay between the germline ends. The CDR3 DNA is TGTGCCAGCAGCGCGACAGGTGGGGACGCAGATACGCAGTATTTT. This codes for CASSATGGDADTQYF.

The V gene is TRBV7-8, the J gene TRBJ2-7; D is perhaps TRBD2 (5 bases). V lost 0 bases and J 3 bases, leaving 15 bases between the germline ends. CDR3 length: 16 residues. The germline gives CDR1 SGHVS, CDR2 FQNEAQ. The CDR3 DNA is TGTGCCAGCAGCTTAGCGACGGGGTTAACTATCTACGAGCAGTACGTC. It is translated as CASSLATGLTIYEQYV.

Details on this clonotype: A read error is possible here, since a much larger clone lies one base away. The rearrangement links TRBV7-6 to TRBJ2-1; D gene unclear. CDR1 SGHVS and CDR2 FNYEAQ come from the germline V gene. There are 15 residues in the CDR3. CDR3 sequence (DNA): TGTACCAGCAGCTTAGTGCAGGTCGTCTACAATGAGCAGTTCTTC. Amino acid sequence: CTSSLVQVVYNEQFF. Using reference TRBV7-6 and TRBJ2-1 for the parts outside the CDR3, the full variable domain is GAGVSQSPRYKVTKRGQDVALRCDPISGHVSLYWYRQALGQGPEFLTYFNYEAQQDKSGLPNDRFSAERPEGSISTLTIQRTEQRDSAMYRCTSSLVQVVYNEQFFGPGTRLTVL.

The gene calls are TRBV28 and TRBJ2-7; TRBD1 matches at 9 bases. V was pared by 3 bases and J by 2 bases, with 5 bases of the junction left unmatched. The CDR3 contains 15 residues. Germline V gene sequence: CDR1 MDHEN, CDR2 SYDVKM. The CDR3 region has the DNA TGTGCCAGCAGTTTTCCACGGGACAGGGCCTACGAGCAGTACTTC. Protein: CASSFPRDRAYEQYF.

This clonotype was recorded many times. J is TRBJ1-4 and V is TRBV12-3 or TRBV12-4; no firm D call. Trimming cost V 1 base and J 4 bases, with 10 bases left between them. The CDR3 extends over 15 amino acids. The CDR3: CASSLGGRRNEKLFF. The CDR3 DNA sequence: TGTGCCAGCAGTTTAGGGGGTAGACGTAATGAAAAACTGTTTTTT.

The gene calls are TRBV5-5 and TRBJ2-1; maybe TRBD1 (5 bases). V dropped 7 bases and J dropped 7 bases, with 12 bases sitting between them. CDR3 length: 12 amino acids. Looked up from germline, CDR1 is SGHKS and CDR2 is YYEKEE (reference sequence). The CDR3 nucleotides read TGTGCCAGCCTGGTCCAGGGTAATGAGCAGTTCTTC. Translated, it gives CASLVQGNEQFF.

This rearrangement joins TRBV15 to TRBJ1-4; D may be TRBD1 (6 bases). Germline lookup yields CDR1 LNHNV and CDR2 YYDKDF (reference sequence). Trimming pared 4 bases from V and 5 bases from J, leaving 17 bases between. The CDR3 consists of 16 residues. CDR3 bases: TGTGCCACCAGCACCTACAGGGACACCGGAAATGAAAAACTGTTTTTT. It codes for CATSTYRDTGNEKLFF. The full variable domain, rest sourced from reference TRBV15 and TRBJ1-4, is DAMVIQNPRYQVTQFGKPVTLSCSQTLNHNVMYWYQQKSSQAPKLLFHYYDKDFNNEADTPDNFQSRRPNTSFCFLDIRSPGLGDTAMYLCATSTYRDTGNEKLFFGSGTQLSVL.

The V gene is TRBV2, the J gene TRBJ2-3, with D unresolved. Trimming shortened V by 2 bases and J by 1 base, and 10 bases separated the two germline ends. The V gene's germline CDR1 is SNHLY and CDR2 FYNNEI. This CDR3 has 15 amino acids. CDR3 coding DNA: TGTGCCAGCAGTGAAATCTTCCGGGGCACAGATACGCAGTATTTT. Amino acids: CASSEIFRGTDTQYF.

V and J are TRBV19 and TRBJ2-1, with a weak D call TRBD1 (6 bases). V gave up 4 bases and J gave up 8 bases, with 21 bases separating them. The germline V gene encodes CDR1 LNHDA and CDR2 SQIVND (reference sequence). The CDR3 is 16 amino acids. CDR3 region: CASSSVPWDKDDEQFF. The CDR3 region has the DNA TGTGCCAGTAGTAGCGTGCCCTGGGACAAGGACGATGAGCAGTTCTTC. The whole variable domain, remainder taken from reference TRBV19 and TRBJ2-1, is DGGITQSPKYLFRKEGQNVTLSCEQNLNHDAMYWYRQDPGQGLRLIYYSQIVNDFQKGDIAEGYSVSREKKESFPLTVTSAQKNPTAFYLCASSSVPWDKDDEQFFGPGTRLTVL.

This clonotype was found a few times. The chain joins TRBV6-5 to TRBJ1-2; the D is unclear. With 3 bases removed from V and 3 bases from J, the gap between germline ends came to 11 bases. CDR3 length: 14 amino acids. The V gene's germline CDR1 is MNHEY and CDR2 SVGAGI. CDR3 region: CASSYTEVDYGYTF. The CDR3 bases are TGTGCCAGCAGTTATACGGAAGTTGACTATGGCTACACCTTC.

Turning to this clonotype: Given a much more abundant clone one base away, this may be a read error. The chain carries TRBV3-1 and TRBJ2-1; 11 bases align to TRBD2. Germline CDR1 reads LGHDT; CDR2 reads YNNKEL (reference sequence). This CDR3 has 15 residues. The V segment lost 5 bases and the J segment 5 bases; nucleotides outside the gene matches: 5. In DNA form, the CDR3 reads TGTGCCAGCAGCGCCGGGACTAGCGGCCACAATGAGCAGTTCTTC. It yields the protein CASSAGTSGHNEQFF.

Concerning this clonotype: One end of the junction varies from germline; a read error may be responsible. The genes are TRBV10-2 and TRBJ1-5; D is unresolved. The V gene's germline CDR1 is WSHSY and CDR2 SAAADI. This CDR3 is 15 amino acids long. The CDR3 DNA sequence: TGTGCCAGCAGTGAAAGTGGGAGTAGCAATCAGCCCCAGCATTTT. Translation gives CASSESGSSNQPQHF.

The rearrangement joins TRBV19 to TRBJ1-1; 7 bases agree with TRBD1. Trimming at V came to 0 bases and at J to 6 bases, leaving 4 bases not matched to a gene. Looked up from germline, CDR1 is LNHDA and CDR2 is SQIVND (reference sequence). This CDR3 has 14 residues. The CDR3 DNA reads as TGTGCCAGTAGTATAGATGACAGGGTGGCTGAAGCTTTCTTT. Translating gives CASSIDDRVAEAFF.

The chain joins TRBV19 to TRBJ1-5; no reliable D call. The CDR3 length is 15 residues. Germline lookup yields CDR1 LNHDA and CDR2 SQIVND (reference sequence). V was pared by 3 bases and J by 0 bases, with 9 bases between. The CDR3 nucleotides are TGTGCCAGTAGTATGTCCGTATATAGCAATCAGCCCCAGCATTTT. Its protein product is CASSMSVYSNQPQHF.

This clonotype occurred a few times. The chain uses TRBV7-9 and TRBJ2-1; maybe TRBD1 (5 bases). This CDR3 has 15 amino acids. Germline CDR1 SEHNR, CDR2 FQNEAQ (reference sequence). V was trimmed by 2 bases and J by 6 bases, leaving 14 bases between them. This CDR3 reads CASSLYTGSINEQFF. CDR3 nucleotide sequence: TGTGCCAGCAGCTTATATACAGGCAGCATCAATGAGCAGTTCTTC.

J is TRBJ1-3 and V is TRBV6-6, with D perhaps TRBD1 (5 bases). There are 15 residues in the CDR3. V dropped 5 bases and J dropped 3 bases, with 14 bases sitting between them. Per the germline V gene, CDR1 is MNHNY and CDR2 is SVGAGI (reference sequence). In DNA, the CDR3 is TGTGCCAGCAGTGAGTGGGGGGATTATGGAAACACCATATATTTT. Residues: CASSEWGDYGNTIYF.

The chain joins TRBV3-1 to TRBJ2-1, with D perhaps matching TRBD2 (5 bases). The CDR3 covers 16 residues. Germline V gives CDR1 LGHDT, CDR2 YNNKEL (reference sequence). The V end was cut by 1 base, the J end by 7 bases, with 17 bases between. CDR3 nucleotide sequence: TGTGCCAGCAGCCAAGTGGGCAGCGGCTCTGAAAATGAGCAGTTCTTC. As protein: CASSQVGSGSENEQFF.

This clonotype came up a few times. V usage is TRBV27 and J usage is TRBJ1-1, with D perhaps TRBD1 (6 bases). V was pared by 0 bases and J by 1 base, with 9 bases between. Germline CDR1 reads MNHEY; CDR2 reads SMNVEV (reference sequence). The CDR3 has 15 residues. In DNA form, the CDR3 reads TGTGCCAGCAGTTTATCCCCCAGGGGGAACACTGAAGCTTTCTTT. Protein product: CASSLSPRGNTEAFF.

The table lists this clonotype with a few counts. J is TRBJ2-1 and V is TRBV19; 8 positions agree with TRBD1. This CDR3 is built from 15 residues. Germline values: CDR1 LNHDA, CDR2 SQIVND (reference sequence). The junction had 8 bases not matched to a gene; V was cut back by 6 bases and J by 4 bases. The CDR3 reads CASRSRDRRYNEQFF. The DNA for the CDR3 is TGTGCCAGTAGAAGCCGGGACAGGAGATACAATGAGCAGTTCTTC.

V gene TRBV7-6 combines with J gene TRBJ2-7, with TRBD2 as a possible D gene (6 bases). Deletions cut 1 base from V and 2 bases from J, with 9 bases between. From germline, CDR1 is SGHVS and CDR2 FNYEAQ. This CDR3 spans 14 amino acids. This CDR3 reads CASSLELAAYEQYF. DNA of the CDR3: TGTGCCAGCAGCTTAGAACTAGCAGCCTACGAGCAGTACTTC.

This clonotype was counted between two and nine times. The J gene is TRBJ1-6, the V gene TRBV6-5; D is unclear. This CDR3 is built from 13 residues. CDR1 MNHEY and CDR2 SVGAGI come from the germline V gene. Deletions cut 0 bases from V and 13 bases from J, with 10 bases between. The CDR3 region is CASSYSAGRPLHF. CDR3 bases: TGTGCCAGCAGTTACTCTGCGGGAAGGCCCCTCCACTTT.

This clonotype occurred a few times. The CDR3 region has the DNA TGCGCCAGCAGCTTACCCCTTGAGGGACTAGCGGCGAACACCGGGGAGCTGTTTTTT. Translation: CASSLPLEGLAANTGELFF. The V and J genes are TRBV5-1 and TRBJ2-2; 11 bases map to TRBD2. The junction had 9 bases not matched to a gene; V was cut back by 2 bases and J by 0 bases. The CDR3 spans 19 residues. The germline V gene has CDR1 SGHRS and CDR2 YFSETQ. Full variable domain (remainder filled in from reference TRBV5-1 and TRBJ2-2): KAGVTQTPRYLIKTRGQQVTLSCSPISGHRSVSWYQQTPGQGLQFLFEYFSETQRNKGNFPGRFSGRQFSNSRSEMNVSTLELGDSALYLCASSLPLEGLAANTGELFFGEGSRLTVL.

This clonotype was seen a single time. The V and J genes are TRBV7-8 and TRBJ1-1; D is possibly TRBD1 (5 bases). This CDR3 has 18 amino acids. V lost 2 bases and J lost 2, with 21 bases in between. In germline, CDR1 is SGHVS, CDR2 FQNEAQ. CDR3 sequence: CASSLSEGITGGNTEAFF. The CDR3 coding sequence is TGTGCCAGCAGCTTAAGCGAGGGAATCACTGGGGGTAACACTGAAGCTTTCTTT.